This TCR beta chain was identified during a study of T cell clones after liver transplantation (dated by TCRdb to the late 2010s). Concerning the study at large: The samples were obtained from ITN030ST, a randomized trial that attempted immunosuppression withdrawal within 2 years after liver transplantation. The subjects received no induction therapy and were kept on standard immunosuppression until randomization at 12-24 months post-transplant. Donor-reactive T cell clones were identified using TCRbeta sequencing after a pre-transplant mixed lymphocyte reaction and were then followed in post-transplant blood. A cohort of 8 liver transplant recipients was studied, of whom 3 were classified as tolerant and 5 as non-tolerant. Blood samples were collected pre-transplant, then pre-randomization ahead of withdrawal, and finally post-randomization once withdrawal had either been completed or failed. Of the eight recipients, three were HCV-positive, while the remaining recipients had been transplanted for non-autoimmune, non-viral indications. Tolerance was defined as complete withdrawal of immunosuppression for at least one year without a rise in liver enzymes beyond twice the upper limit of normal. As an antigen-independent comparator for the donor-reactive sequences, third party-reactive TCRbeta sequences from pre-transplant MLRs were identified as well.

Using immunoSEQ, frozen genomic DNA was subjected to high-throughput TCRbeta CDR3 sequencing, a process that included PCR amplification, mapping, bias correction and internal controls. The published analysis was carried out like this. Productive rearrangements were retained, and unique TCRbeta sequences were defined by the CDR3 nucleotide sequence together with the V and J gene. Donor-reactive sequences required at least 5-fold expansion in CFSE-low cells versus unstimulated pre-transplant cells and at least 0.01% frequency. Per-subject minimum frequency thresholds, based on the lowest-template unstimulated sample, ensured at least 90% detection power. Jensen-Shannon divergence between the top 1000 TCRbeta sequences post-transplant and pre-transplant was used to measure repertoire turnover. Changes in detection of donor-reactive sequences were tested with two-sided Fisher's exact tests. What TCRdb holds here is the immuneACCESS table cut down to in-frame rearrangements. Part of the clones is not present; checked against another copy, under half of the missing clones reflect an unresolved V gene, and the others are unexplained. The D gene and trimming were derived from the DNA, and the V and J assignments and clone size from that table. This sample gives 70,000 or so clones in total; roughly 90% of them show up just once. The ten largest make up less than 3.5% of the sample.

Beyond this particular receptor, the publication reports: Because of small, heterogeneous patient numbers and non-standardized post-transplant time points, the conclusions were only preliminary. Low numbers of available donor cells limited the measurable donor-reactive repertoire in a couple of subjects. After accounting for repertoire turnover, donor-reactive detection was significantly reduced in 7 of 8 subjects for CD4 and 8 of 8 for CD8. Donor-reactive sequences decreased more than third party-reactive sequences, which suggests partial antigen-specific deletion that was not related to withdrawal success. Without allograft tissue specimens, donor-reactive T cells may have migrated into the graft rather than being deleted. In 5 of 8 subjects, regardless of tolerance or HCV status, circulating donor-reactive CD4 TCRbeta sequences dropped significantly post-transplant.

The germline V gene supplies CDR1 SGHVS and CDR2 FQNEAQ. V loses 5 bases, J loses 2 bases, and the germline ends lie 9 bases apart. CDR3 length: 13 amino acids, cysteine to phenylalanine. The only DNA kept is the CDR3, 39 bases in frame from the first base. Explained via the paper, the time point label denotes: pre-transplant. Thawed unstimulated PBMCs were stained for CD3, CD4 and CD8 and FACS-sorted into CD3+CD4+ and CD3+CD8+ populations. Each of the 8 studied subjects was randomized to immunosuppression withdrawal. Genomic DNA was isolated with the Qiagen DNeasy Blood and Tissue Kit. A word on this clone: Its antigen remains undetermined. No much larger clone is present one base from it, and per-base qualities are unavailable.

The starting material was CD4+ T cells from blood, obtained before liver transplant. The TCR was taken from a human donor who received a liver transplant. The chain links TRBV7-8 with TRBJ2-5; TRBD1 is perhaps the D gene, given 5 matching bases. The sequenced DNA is TGTGCCAGCAGCGCAGGGTTTCAAGAGACCCAGTACTTC. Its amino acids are CASSAGFQETQYF.